This TCR beta chain was identified in a study of regulatory T cells in long-lasting Graves disease. Background on the study: Prior antithyroid drug treatment in newly diagnosed Graves' patients lasted under 3 months.

CDR1 and CDR2 (germline): MRHNA, SNTAGT. Losses at the gene ends were 2 bases for V and 11 bases for J; bases not matched to a gene: 6. CDR3 size: 13 residues. Construction of the TCR beta libraries employed iRepertoire HTBI primers in conjunction with Arm-PCR of CDR3 regions. TCRdb processed the multiplex PCR reads anew with MiXCR; each CDR3 protein has one entry. Of around 500,000 distinct CDR3 sequences listed, roughly 12% are singletons. Specified time point: newly diagnosed GD, antithyroid drugs for less than 3 months. There was RNA extracted from PBMCs, and the TCR library was made from it. Study outcomes and limitations: Persistent disease preferred TRBV28, TRBJ1-2 and TRBJ2-5; new disease, TRBV20-1 and TRBJ2-1.

Comment on this clonotype: Its cognate antigen is unknown.

This sample was shared with a second study, whose subject was T cells in Graves' hyperthyroidism and ophthalmopathy. Turning to that study: No ophthalmopathy progression within 18 months constituted stable Graves' hyperthyroidism.

The chain is built from TRBV6-4 and TRBJ2-1; 7 bases line up with TRBD2. The receptor comes from a man aged 30 to 45 with Graves disease. The source material was peripheral blood mononuclear cells (PBMCs), sampled at new diagnosis, from a patient treated with antithyroid drugs. CDR3 sequence (DNA): TGTGCCAGCAGTGACGTGGGAAGCGGGAAGCAGTTCTTC. It encodes CASSDVGSGKQFF.